This TCR beta chain was obtained from a study of blood T cell repertoires in COVID-19. The data were produced by immunoSEQ multiplex PCR, yet TCRdb's version contains in-frame clones alone and is incomplete. The repertoire includes some 150,000 clones, roughly 90% of them detected once, and 1.2% sits in the top ten. Trimming stripped 0 bases from V and 3 bases from J, with 7 bases between. The CDR3 extends over 13 amino acids. Germline-derived CDR1 and CDR2 are SGHDT and YYEEEE. This chain uses TRBV5-6 with TRBJ2-7, with no clear D. This sequence was found in a woman aged 25 to 39 with acute COVID-19. Specimen: PBMCs or T cells enriched from blood (not recorded which). The CDR3 is CASSLGIGYEQYF. The CDR3 nucleotides are TGTGCCAGCAGCTTGGGCATCGGCTACGAGCAGTACTTC.